This T cell receptor beta chain was captured in a study of untreated major depressive disorder. The germline V and J ends were trimmed by 8 bases and 1 base, with 18 bases remaining between them. The germline V gene has CDR1 LNHDA and CDR2 SQIVND (reference sequence). The CDR3 is 16 residues long. Generated by immunoSEQ multiplex PCR, the TCRdb table keeps only in-frame clones and is missing some. The sample lists about 21,000 clones; 80% to 95% were seen once. The chain combines TRBV19 with TRBJ1-5, with D possibly matching TRBD1 (6 bases). Sequencing used CD4+ T cells from PBMCs. The source of this sequence is a man younger than 45 in good health. The CDR3 region is CASHTMGGRSNQPQHF. As DNA, the CDR3 is TGTGCCAGTCATACTATGGGGGGCCGGAGCAATCAGCCCCAGCATTTT.